These 24 T cell receptor beta chains share one sample of origin, sequenced in a study of T cell repertoires in cytomegalovirus infection. The antigens these receptors bind are not known. Each CDR3 protein is one row after TCRdb ran MiXCR on the reads. The data contain approximately 280,000 distinct CDR3 sequences, under 25% of them singletons. This sample comprised cultured PBMCs, obtained from culture after CMV antigen stimulation. These receptors all come from a human donor in good health (CMV status not recorded). Some clones in this sample may be carry-over from other donors' samples.

This clonotype was observed many times. This rearrangement joins TRBV7-2 to TRBJ1-2, with D unclear. In germline, CDR1 is SGHTA, CDR2 FQGNSA. Trimming cost V 0 bases and J 7 bases, with 6 bases left between them. This CDR3 contains 12 residues. The CDR3 loop is CASSLARIGYTF. The CDR3 DNA sequence: TGTGCCAGCAGCTTAGCGCGGATTGGCTACACCTTC.

The chain carries TRBV12-3 or TRBV12-4 and TRBJ2-2; 9 bases line up with TRBD2. Trimming removed 5 bases from V and 4 bases from J; junction bases left unmatched: 8. The CDR3 has 16 residues. DNA for the CDR3: TGTGCCAGCAGTCCACGACTAGCGGCATCCACCGGGGAGCTGTTTTTT. It codes for CASSPRLAASTGELFF.

This clonotype was detected ten times or more. V and J are TRBV15 and TRBJ2-5, with 8 bases matching TRBD2. The CDR3 has 13 amino acids. V gave up 4 bases and J gave up 3 bases; unmatched junction bases: 1. Germline assignment: CDR1 LNHNV and CDR2 YYDKDF (reference sequence). CDR3 region: CATSMGLEETQYF. The CDR3 DNA reads TGTGCCACCAGCATGGGACTAGAAGAGACCCAGTACTTC. Together with reference TRBV15 and TRBJ2-5, the CDR3 gives the full variable domain: DAMVIQNPRYQVTQFGKPVTLSCSQTLNHNVMYWYQQKSSQAPKLLFHYYDKDFNNEADTPDNFQSRRPNTSFCFLDIRSPGLGDTAMYLCATSMGLEETQYFGPGTRLLVL.

This chain joins TRBV20-1 and TRBJ1-2; tentative D call: TRBD1 (6 bases). This CDR3 is 18 amino acids long. Trimming took 2 bases from V and 0 from J, leaving 22 bases between them. CDR1 and CDR2 from the germline V gene are DFQATT and SNEGSKA (reference sequence). In DNA form, the CDR3 reads TGCAGTGCTAGACCCCTCCCTAGGACAGCCGCCTCTAACTATGGCTACACCTTC. Its translation: CSARPLPRTAASNYGYTF.

In this sample, this clonotype turned up many times. CDR3 sequence reads: CASSGEGGVQYF. The DNA for the CDR3 is TGTGCCAGCAGCGGAGAGGGGGGCGTGCAGTACTTC. The V gene is TRBV7-9, the J gene TRBJ2-7; the D call may be TRBD1 or TRBD2 (6 bases each). Looked up from germline, CDR1 is SEHNR and CDR2 is FQNEAQ (reference sequence). The germline V and J ends were trimmed by 5 bases and 9 bases, with 14 bases remaining between them. CDR3 length: 12 amino acids.

This clonotype was detected many times. The V gene is TRBV7-6, the J gene TRBJ2-3; no definite D call. V lost 0 bases, J lost 2 bases, and 15 bases lay in between. In germline, CDR1 is SGHVS, CDR2 FNYEAQ. The length of the CDR3 is 17 residues. CDR3 protein: CASSLARDIHSTDTQYF. The CDR3 DNA reads as TGTGCCAGCAGCTTAGCGCGAGACATCCACTCCACAGATACGCAGTATTTT.

This clonotype occurred many times. The chain couples TRBV7-9 to TRBJ2-1; TRBD1 matches at 8 bases. CDR1 is SEHNR and CDR2 is FQNEAQ in the germline V gene (reference sequence). This CDR3 is 17 amino acids long. The ends lost 4 bases at V and 4 bases at J; junction bases unmatched: 12. CDR3 DNA sequence: TGTGCCAGCAGCTCAACTACCGGGACAGGCGTTTACAATGAGCAGTTCTTC. This translates into CASSSTTGTGVYNEQFF.

This clonotype was seen more than once but under ten times. This sequence joins TRBV19 and TRBJ1-5; D not resolved. Germline V gene data show CDR1 as LNHDA and CDR2 as SQIVND (reference sequence). This CDR3 is built from 14 residues. The germline V and J ends were trimmed by 1 base and 3 bases, with 7 bases remaining between them. The CDR3 sequence: CASSIVQFNQPQHF. In DNA form, the CDR3 reads TGTGCCAGTAGTATAGTCCAGTTCAATCAGCCCCAGCATTTT. Filled out from reference TRBV19 and TRBJ1-5, the complete variable domain reads DGGITQSPKYLFRKEGQNVTLSCEQNLNHDAMYWYRQDPGQGLRLIYYSQIVNDFQKGDIAEGYSVSREKKESFPLTVTSAQKNPTAFYLCASSIVQFNQPQHFGDGTRLSIL.

This chain connects TRBV7-6 to TRBJ1-2; the D gene is possibly TRBD1 (5 bases). V was clipped by 1 base and J by 5 bases, with 20 bases between them. This CDR3 comprises 17 residues. Germline loops: CDR1 SGHVS, CDR2 FNYEAQ. In DNA form, the CDR3 reads TGTGCCAGCAGCTTAGAATCGCAGGGAAGGCGCCGGTATGGCTACACCTTC. Its protein is CASSLESQGRRRYGYTF.

This clonotype has just a few counts. The chain joins TRBV7-9 to TRBJ2-7; 7 nucleotides match TRBD2. This CDR3 has 15 residues. With 4 bases clipped from V and 6 bases from J, the junction kept 12 bases outside the gene matches. CDR1 and CDR2 from the germline V gene are SEHNR and FQNEAQ (reference sequence). CDR3 nucleotide sequence: TGTGCCAGCAGCTCTCAGGCGGGAGTAGAGCTCGAGCAGTACTTC. Amino acid sequence: CASSSQAGVELEQYF.

This sequence joins TRBV11-2 and TRBJ1-2, with 8 bases matching TRBD1. Germline lookup yields CDR1 SGHAT and CDR2 FQNNGV. Trimming cost V 4 bases and J 1 base; bases outside gene matches: 5. This CDR3 is built from 15 residues. CDR3 coding DNA: TGTGCCAGCAGCTCTCGACAGGGGAGTAACTATGGCTACACCTTC. It specifies CASSSRQGSNYGYTF.

Details on this clonotype: With a much larger clone just one base away, this may be a read error. V is TRBV11-2 and J is TRBJ2-5; D remains unclear. CDR1 is SGHAT and CDR2 is FQNNGV in the germline V gene. The CDR3 is 16 residues long. Written as DNA, the CDR3 is TGTGCCAGCAGCTTAGGTTTAGCCATTGACCAAGAGATCCAGTACTTC. Residues: CASSLGLAIDQEIQYF.

This clonotype showed up just a few times. The chain joins TRBV27 to TRBJ2-3; 13 nucleotides line up with TRBD2. Trimming removed 5 bases from V and 6 bases from J; junction bases left unmatched: 8. CDR3 length: 16 residues. Germline V CDR1 and CDR2: MNHEY, SMNVEV (reference sequence). The CDR3 DNA follows: TGTGCCAGCAGTCCTACTAGCGGGAGGGCTTGGGATACGCAGTATTTT. Residues: CASSPTSGRAWDTQYF.

This clonotype occurred a few times. This chain connects TRBV5-8 to TRBJ2-7; D remains unclear. The ends were cut back, 6 bases at V and 5 bases at J, with 15 bases in the middle. CDR1 and CDR2 (germline): SGHTS, YDEGEE. The CDR3 runs 13 residues. The CDR3 is CASTRVLGNEQYV. In DNA, the CDR3 is TGTGCCAGCACCCGCGTCTTAGGGAACGAGCAGTACGTC.

This clonotype was observed a handful of times. This chain connects TRBV7-2 to TRBJ2-3; no reliable D call. CDR3 size: 14 residues. The V and J ends lost 1 base and 1 base respectively, with 6 bases between them. Per germline, CDR1 SGHTA and CDR2 FQGNSA. The CDR3 loop is CASSLGTRTDTQYF. CDR3 nucleotides: TGTGCCAGCAGCTTAGGAACTCGCACAGATACGCAGTATTTT. Full variable domain (outside the CDR3, taken from reference TRBV7-2 and TRBJ2-3): GAGVSQSPSNKVTEKGKDVELRCDPISGHTALYWYRQSLGQGLEFLIYFQGNSAPDKSGLPSDRFSAERTGGSVSTLTIQRTQQEDSAVYLCASSLGTRTDTQYFGPGTRLTVL.

The table lists this clonotype with a few counts. As DNA, the CDR3 is TGCAGTGCCCATCAAGGTCCGGATCAGCCCCAGCATTTT. It codes for CSAHQGPDQPQHF. The rearrangement links TRBV20-1 to TRBJ1-5, with D hard to call. The CDR3 has 13 residues. V was trimmed by 6 bases and J by 5 bases, leaving 14 bases between them. Germline CDR1 is DFQATT and CDR2 is SNEGSKA (reference sequence).

This clonotype was recorded a few times. Written as DNA, the CDR3 is TGCGCCAGCAGGCTGACAATGAACACTGAAGCTTTCTTT. Residues: CASRLTMNTEAFF. The J gene is TRBJ1-1, the V gene TRBV10-2; no clear D. Germline CDR1 reads WSHSY; CDR2 reads SAAADI. The ends were cut back, 6 bases at V and 0 bases at J, with 8 bases in the middle. The CDR3 runs to 13 residues.

This clonotype turned up a few times. The chain has TRBV2 and TRBJ2-3, with a possible D match to TRBD1 (6 bases). Per the germline V gene, CDR1 is SNHLY and CDR2 is FYNNEI. The CDR3 spans 15 residues. V lost 6 bases, J lost 0 bases, and 13 bases lay in between. The CDR3 here is CASRADRPSTDTQYF. In DNA form, the CDR3 reads TGTGCCAGCAGAGCCGACAGGCCGAGCACAGATACGCAGTATTTT.

Only a few counts were recorded for this clonotype. This chain joins TRBV25-1 and TRBJ2-1, with D possibly called TRBD1 or TRBD2 (5 bases each). The germline V gene encodes CDR1 MGHDK and CDR2 SYGVNS. This CDR3 comprises 15 residues. V lost 3 bases, J lost 3 bases, and 12 bases lay in between. CDR3 coding DNA: TGTGCCAGCAGTGATACGAGAGGGGTCTACAATGAGCAGTTCTTC. It is translated as CASSDTRGVYNEQFF.

V gene TRBV30 combines with J gene TRBJ1-6; 7 positions match TRBD1. The V gene end was trimmed by 5 bases and the J gene end by 7 bases; junction bases not matched to a gene: 8. The germline gives CDR1 GTSNPN, CDR2 SVGIG (reference sequence). This CDR3 spans 14 amino acids. For the CDR3, the DNA is TGTGCCTGGGCCCGACAGGGCAGAAATTCACCCCTCCACTTT. This sequence encodes CAWARQGRNSPLHF.

This clonotype was found many times. V is TRBV7-2 and J is TRBJ2-7; TRBD2 matches at 12 bases. This CDR3 is 16 amino acids long. V shed 2 bases and J 3 bases; nucleotides not matched to a gene: 5. Germline V gene data show CDR1 as SGHTA and CDR2 as FQGNSA. The CDR3 region is CASSLRGTSGLYEQYV. The CDR3 nucleotides read TGTGCCAGCAGCTTAAGAGGGACTAGCGGGCTCTACGAGCAGTACGTC.

Many counts were recorded for this clonotype. The V gene is TRBV12-3 or TRBV12-4, the J gene TRBJ1-6, with D maybe TRBD1 (6 bases). The V end was cut by 3 bases, the J end by 0 bases, with 9 bases between. The CDR3 consists of 16 residues. Here the CDR3 reads CASSFRGGSYNSPLHF. The CDR3 DNA is TGTGCCAGCAGTTTCCGAGGGGGCTCCTATAATTCACCCCTCCACTTT.

V is TRBV25-1 and J is TRBJ1-1; TRBD1 is a possible D gene (5 bases). Trimming took off 3 bases at V and 2 bases at J, with 7 bases between the two ends. The CDR3 sequence is 13 residues long. The germline CDR1 and CDR2 sequences are MGHDK and SYGVNS. The CDR3: CASSEGGNTEAFF. For the CDR3, the DNA is TGTGCCAGCAGTGAGGGGGGTAACACTGAAGCTTTCTTT.

This sequence joins TRBV12-3 or TRBV12-4 and TRBJ1-2; perhaps TRBD1 as D (5 bases). V lost 5 bases, J lost 4 bases, and 20 bases lay in between. The CDR3 runs to 16 residues. The CDR3 bases are TGTGCCAGCAGTCTACCAAACCGGACACCCGGCTATGGCTACACCTTC. Translating it yields CASSLPNRTPGYGYTF.